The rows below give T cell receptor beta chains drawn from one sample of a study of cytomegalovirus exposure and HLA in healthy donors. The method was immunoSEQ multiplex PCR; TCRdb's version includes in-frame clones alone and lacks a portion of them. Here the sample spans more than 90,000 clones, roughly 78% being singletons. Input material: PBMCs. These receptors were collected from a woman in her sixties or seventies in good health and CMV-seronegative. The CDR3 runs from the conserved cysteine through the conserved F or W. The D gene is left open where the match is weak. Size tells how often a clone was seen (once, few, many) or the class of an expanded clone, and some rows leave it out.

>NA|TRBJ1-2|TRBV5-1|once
TGCGCCAGCAGCTCTTCAGGCGCCCTAAACTATGGCTACACCTTC
CASSSSGALNYGYTF
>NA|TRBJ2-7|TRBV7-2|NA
TGTGCCAGCAGCTTATATCAGGGACTCTACGAGCAGTACTTC
CASSLYQGLYEQYF
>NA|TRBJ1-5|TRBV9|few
TGTGCCAGCAGCGTAGCTGGGGGCCTCAATCAGCCCCAGCATTTT
CASSVAGGLNQPQHF
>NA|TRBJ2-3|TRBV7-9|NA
TGTGCCAGCAGCTTAGTGGGGGGAACGGATACGCAGTATTTT
CASSLVGGTDTQYF
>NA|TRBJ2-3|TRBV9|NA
TGTGCCAGCAGCGTAGGATTGAGGGGGTACACAGATACGCAGTATTTT
CASSVGLRGYTDTQYF
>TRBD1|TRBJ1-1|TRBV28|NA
TGTGCCAGCAGAGTGACAGGGAGGAACACTGAAGCTTTCTTT
CASRVTGRNTEAFF
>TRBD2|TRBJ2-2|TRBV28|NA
TGTGCCAGCAGTTCCTCTGGGACTAGCGGGAACACCGGGGAGCTGTTTTTT
CASSSSGTSGNTGELFF
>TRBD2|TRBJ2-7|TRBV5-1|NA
TGCGCCAGCGCTGGGACTAGCGGGAACTACGAGCAGTACTTC
CASAGTSGNYEQYF
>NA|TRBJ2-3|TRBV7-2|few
TGTGCCAGCAGCTTGGGGCAGGTCACAGATACGCAGTATTTT
CASSLGQVTDTQYF
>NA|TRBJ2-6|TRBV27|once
TGTGCCAGCAAACATATGGACAGACCTAGCTCTGGGGCCAACGTCCTGACTTTC
CASKHMDRPSSGANVLTF
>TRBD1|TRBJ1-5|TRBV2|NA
TGTGCCAGCCGACAGGGTAGCAATCAGCCCCAGCATTTT
CASRQGSNQPQHF
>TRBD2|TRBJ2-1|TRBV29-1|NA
TGCAGCGTTGGTACCAAATTGGGGGGGGGTTCGGGAGTTGGTTCCTACAATGAGCAGTTCTTC
CSVGTKLGGGSGVGSYNEQFF
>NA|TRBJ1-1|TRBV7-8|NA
TGTGCCAGCAGCTTAGCGCAGGGAGGGGGGACTGAAGCTTTCTTT
CASSLAQGGGTEAFF
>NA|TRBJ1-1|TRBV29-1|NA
TGCAGCGGCTACAGGGCGATGAACACTGAAGCTTTCTTT
CSGYRAMNTEAFF
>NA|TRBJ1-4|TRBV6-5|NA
TGTGCCAGCAGTTATCATACTAATGAAAAACTGTTTTTT
CASSYHTNEKLFF
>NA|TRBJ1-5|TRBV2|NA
TGTGCCAGCAGTGAGGGAGGGCTACAGCCCCAGCATTTT
CASSEGGLQPQHF